This T cell receptor beta chain is drawn from a study of blood T cell repertoires in COVID-19. Followed over time, Seattle patients had been enrolled while infection was active. Original processing methods: Reference gene primer amplification in the assay estimated nucleated cell counts. Method: immunoSEQ multiplex PCR; TCRdb's copy keeps in-frame clones and lacks some. V, J and clone size derive from that table, while D and trimming were established from the DNA sequence. The sample has around 150,000 clones, 85% to 95% seen once; the top ten hold 2%. This clone showed up just once. This CDR3 has 16 residues. Looked up from germline, CDR1 is MNHEY and CDR2 is SMNVEV (reference sequence). With 3 bases clipped from V and 1 base from J, the junction kept 8 bases outside the gene matches.

Input material: peripheral blood. The clonotype originates from a woman aged 60-75 years with COVID-19, enrolled during active disease. The V and J genes are TRBV27 and TRBJ1-1; 7 bases fit TRBD1. CDR3 protein: CASSFRQGRGNTEAFF. CDR3 DNA sequence: TGTGCCAGCAGTTTTCGACAGGGTAGGGGGAACACTGAAGCTTTCTTT.